Reported below is one TCR beta chain. This clonotype has at least ten counts. Its antigen is not yet known. No base qualities exist here, and no much larger clone lies one base off it. The data were taken from a study of T cells in Graves' hyperthyroidism and ophthalmopathy (dated by TCRdb to the late 2010s). A note on the overall study: Peripheral blood was collected at initial diagnosis, before any treatment. To identify TCR V-J signatures that set the groups apart, the researchers used a discovery cohort of more than 95 patients, made up of 40 to 45 with Graves' ophthalmopathy and 55 to 65 with stable Graves' hyperthyroidism. Whether ophthalmopathy could be predicted prospectively was tested in an independent validation cohort made up of 18 to 20 hyperthyroidism patients plus 17 patients who later progressed to ophthalmopathy. The 100 or so discovery patients were randomly split 7:3 into training and test sets. In addition, the study compared T-cell repertoires in thyroid tissue and in blood from roughly six Graves' hyperthyroidism patients. Following sampling, methimazole starting at 30 mg daily was given to hyperthyroidism patients, and high-dose intravenous methylprednisolone was given to ophthalmopathy patients. The paper reports TCR Vbeta CDR3 sequencing of some 140 peripheral blood samples: under 45 ophthalmopathy, fewer than 85 hyperthyroidism and 17 progressor patients.

TCR beta CDR3 regions were amplified from RNA transcripts. The TCR CDR3 was subjected to a first round of RT-PCR using the HTBI primer set and the Qiagen OneStep RT-PCR kit. The libraries were constructed in a second round of multiplex PCR and then size-selected and purified. Libraries were sequenced paired-end with 100 bp reads on an Illumina HiSeq2000. The study's own analysis went as follows. SOAPnuke was used to process the raw data, with reads discarded if the reads contained adapters or uncalled bases, had a mean Phred below 15, or lacked an exact constant-primer or identifier match. COPE v1.2.5 was used to merge the high-quality paired reads, and each unique nucleotide sequence was defined as a clonotype. MiTCR v1.1 was used to align clonotypes to the IMGT TRBV, TRBD and TRBJ reference segments. Analysis was restricted to V-J combinations with a frequency above 0.0001, which covered 99% to 99.2% of repertoires. A TCS score was defined as the ratio between F50 (clonal expansion) and ExV (chaos), using BLOSUM62-based TCRdist between CDR3 peptides within each V-J. Welch's t-statistics and random forest reduced 500 to 550 V-J features to fewer than 15, which were used in a naive Bayes classifier (R e1071). TCRdb reanalyzed the raw reads on its own, using fastp at Q25 for trimming and MiXCR for clone calling, and kept in-frame beta chains. Rows with a matching CDR3 protein are joined into one entry that keeps the most common DNA and genes. These V and J calls originate from TCRdb's pipeline instead of the authors' own analysis. The sample data list approximately 600,000 distinct CDR3 sequences, and about 14% of these were observed just once. The top ten clonotypes cover 4.5% to 6% of the sample.

V is cut by 9 bases and J by 3 bases, and the space between the germline ends is 10 bases. Counted from cysteine to phenylalanine, this CDR3 has 13 amino acids. The kept DNA is CDR3 alone, 39 bases in frame from the first base. According to the germline V gene, CDR1 reads KGHDR and CDR2 reads SFDVKD. Study-level results and caveats: In validation, the model predicted progression to ophthalmopathy with over 60% sensitivity and 72.22% specificity, a median of about 6 months before onset. No statistical method was used to fix the sample size in advance, and group allocation was not hidden from the investigators. Most expanded thyroid clonotypes (frequency above 0.001) were also detected in blood, a finding suggesting that blood repertoires may reflect thyroid immune responses. Ophthalmopathy was separated from stable hyperthyroidism by a 13 V-J signature model, with about 88% sensitivity and around 81% specificity obtained in cross-validation and 80%/75% obtained in testing.

Hyperthyroidism patients were newly diagnosed, with disease duration under 2 months, and aged 18 to 65 years. Any patient with an uncontrolled infection, another autoimmune disease, pregnancy or lactation was excluded. Diagnoses were established on the basis of clinical symptoms, serum thyroxine and TRAb, thyroid ultrasound, and orbital computed tomography. Blood from progressor patients was drawn when they were first diagnosed with hyperthyroidism, before any ophthalmopathy symptoms appeared. PBMCs were separated from about 10 ml of fresh peripheral blood using Ficoll-Paque density gradient centrifugation. Patients classed as progressors first received a Graves' hyperthyroidism diagnosis and then went on to develop ophthalmopathy during follow-up. Total RNA was extracted with Trizol reagent, and quality was checked on an Agilent 2100 Bioanalyzer.

The chain links TRBV24-1 with TRBJ2-2; the best D guess is TRBD2, with 5 bases matching. Sequencing was done on a sample of blood. This clonotype was sampled from a woman younger than 45 with Graves' hyperthyroidism that later progressed to Graves' ophthalmopathy. The bases read TGTGCCACCCTGGAGGCGTACACCGGGGAGCTGTTTTTT. Its translation reads: CATLEAYTGELFF.